This TCR beta chain was recovered during a study of blood T cell repertoires in COVID-19. Overall study context: Nucleic acid was either cDNA or gDNA, and it came from T cells, B-cell-depleted T cells, or PBMCs.

Profiling relied on immunoSEQ multiplex PCR, and the TCRdb table lists in-frame clones only, not all of them. Of tens of thousands of clones listed, around 86% are singletons. The count of this clone is one. The V gene's germline CDR1 is SEHNR and CDR2 FQNEAQ (reference sequence). This CDR3 region has 16 residues. The V gene lost 6 bases and the J gene lost 1 base, with 17 bases spanning the gap. Sequenced sample: peripheral blood. The V call is TRBV7-9, the J call TRBJ2-3; D might be TRBD2 (5 bases). The sequence was obtained from a human donor in a cohort sampled during active COVID-19. CDR3 nucleotide sequence: TGTGCCAGCAGTTCCCTTCGGGGATTAGGCACAGATACGCAGTATTTT. Translated: CASSSLRGLGTDTQYF.